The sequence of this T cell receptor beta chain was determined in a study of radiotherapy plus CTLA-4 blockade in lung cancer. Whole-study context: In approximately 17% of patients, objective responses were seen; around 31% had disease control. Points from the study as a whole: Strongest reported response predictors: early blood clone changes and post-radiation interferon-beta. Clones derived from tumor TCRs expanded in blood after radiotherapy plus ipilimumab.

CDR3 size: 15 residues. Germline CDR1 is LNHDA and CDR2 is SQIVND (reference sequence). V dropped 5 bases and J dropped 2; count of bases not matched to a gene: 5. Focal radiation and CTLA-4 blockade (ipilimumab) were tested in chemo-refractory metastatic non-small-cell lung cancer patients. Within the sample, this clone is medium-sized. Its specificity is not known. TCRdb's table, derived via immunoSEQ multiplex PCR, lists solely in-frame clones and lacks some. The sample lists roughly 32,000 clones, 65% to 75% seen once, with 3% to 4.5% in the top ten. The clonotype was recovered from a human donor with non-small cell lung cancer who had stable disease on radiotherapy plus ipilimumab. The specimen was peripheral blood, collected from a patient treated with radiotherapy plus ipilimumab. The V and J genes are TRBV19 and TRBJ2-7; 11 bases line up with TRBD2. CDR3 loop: CASSLRLAGTYEQYF. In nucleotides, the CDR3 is TGTGCCAGTAGTCTCCGACTAGCGGGGACCTACGAGCAGTACTTC.